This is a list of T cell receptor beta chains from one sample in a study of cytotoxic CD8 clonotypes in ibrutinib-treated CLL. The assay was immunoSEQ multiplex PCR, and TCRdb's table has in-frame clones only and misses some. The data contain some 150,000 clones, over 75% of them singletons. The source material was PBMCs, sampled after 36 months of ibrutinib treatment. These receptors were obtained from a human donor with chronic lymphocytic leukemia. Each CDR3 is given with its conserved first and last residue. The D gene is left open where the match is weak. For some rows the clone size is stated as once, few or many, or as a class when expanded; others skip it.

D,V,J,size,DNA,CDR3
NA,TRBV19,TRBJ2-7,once,TGTGCCAGTAGTATGATATCCGGGGGGCGGTTCGAGCAGTACTTC,CASSMISGGRFEQYF
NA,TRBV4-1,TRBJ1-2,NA,TGCGCCAGCAGCCACGATAACTATGGCTACACCTTC,CASSHDNYGYTF
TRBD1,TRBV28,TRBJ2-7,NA,TGTGCCTGTGGACAGGACGTTTACGAGCAGTACTTC,CACGQDVYEQYF
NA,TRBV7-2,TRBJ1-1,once,TGTGCCAGCAGTCAGGGGAGTTCCGCTTTCTTT,CASSQGSSAFF
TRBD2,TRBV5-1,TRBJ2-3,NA,TGCGCCAGCAGCGGTCCTAGCGGAACTAGCACAGATACGCAGTATTTT,CASSGPSGTSTDTQYF
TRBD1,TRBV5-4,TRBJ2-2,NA,TGTGCCAGCAGCCGGACAGGGGGCACCGGGGAGCTGTTTTTT,CASSRTGGTGELFF
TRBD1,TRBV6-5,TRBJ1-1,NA,TGTGCCAGCAGTACCGGGACAGGGCACACTGAAGCTTTCTTT,CASSTGTGHTEAFF
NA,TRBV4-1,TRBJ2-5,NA,TGCGCCAGCAGCCAAGTTGCTGTCGGGACCCAGTACTTC,CASSQVAVGTQYF
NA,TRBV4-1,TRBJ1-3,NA,TGCGCCAGCAGCCTCGGGACGGTAGGCCCTGGAAACACCATATATTTT,CASSLGTVGPGNTIYF
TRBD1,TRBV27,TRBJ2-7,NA,TGTGCCAGCAGTTTATCTACAGGGGGATACGAGCAGTACTTC,CASSLSTGGYEQYF
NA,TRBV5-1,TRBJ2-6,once,TGCGCCAGCAGCCGAGGACTGAATGGGGCCAACGTCCTGACTTTC,CASSRGLNGANVLTF
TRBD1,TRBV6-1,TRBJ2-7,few,TGTGCCAGCAGTGAAGTGGCAGGGGGCGGCGAGCAGTACTTC,CASSEVAGGGEQYF
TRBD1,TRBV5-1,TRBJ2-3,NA,TGCGCCAGCAGCTTGGACGCGACAGGGGGAGATACGCAGTATTTT,CASSLDATGGDTQYF
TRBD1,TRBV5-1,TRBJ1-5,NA,TGCGCCCCTCGGTTCCCAGAGACAGGGGAGGATCAGCCCCAGCATTTT,CAPRFPETGEDQPQHF
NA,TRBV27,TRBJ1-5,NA,TGTGCCAGCAGTTTAACGGCAGGGTTGTTGGGAAATCAGCCCCAGCATTTT,CASSLTAGLLGNQPQHF
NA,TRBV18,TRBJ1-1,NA,TGTGCCAGCTCACCAATTTCAGAGAACACTGAAGCTTTCTTT,CASSPISENTEAFF
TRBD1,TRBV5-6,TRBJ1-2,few,TGTGCCAGCAGCCTAGGACAGGTTGGCTACACCTTC,CASSLGQVGYTF
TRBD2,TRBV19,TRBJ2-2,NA,TGTGCCAGTACCAAAAGTCGTGGACTAGCGATCGGGGAGCTGTTTTTT,CASTKSRGLAIGELFF
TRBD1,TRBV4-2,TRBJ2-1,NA,TGTGCCAGCAGCCCGGACAGGGGAGGGTTGCGGAGGGGGTACAATGAGCAGTTCTTC,CASSPDRGGLRRGYNEQFF
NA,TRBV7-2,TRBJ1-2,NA,TGTGCCAGCAGCCTCTCTACGGCGAACTATGGCTACACCTTC,CASSLSTANYGYTF
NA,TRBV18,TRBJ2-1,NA,TGTGCCAGCTCACCCGACCCCCACAATGAGCAGTTCTTC,CASSPDPHNEQFF
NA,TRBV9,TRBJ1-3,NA,TGTGCCAGCAGCGTAGGGCCCGTAAGCTCTGGAAACACCATATATTTT,CASSVGPVSSGNTIYF
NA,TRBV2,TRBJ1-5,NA,TGTGCCAGCAGTGAGTCAGGTGGTTATCAGCCCCAGCATTTT,CASSESGGYQPQHF
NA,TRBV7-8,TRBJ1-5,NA,TGTGCCAGCAGCTCTTTGTCGGTTCGGGGGCTCAATCAGCCCCAGCATTTT,CASSSLSVRGLNQPQHF
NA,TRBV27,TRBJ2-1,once,TGTGCCAGCAGTTTGGACGGGGGGCTTTACAATGAGCAGTTCTTC,CASSLDGGLYNEQFF
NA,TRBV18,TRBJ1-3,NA,TGTGCCAGCTCACCACTGGCTGACTCTGGAAACACCATATATTTT,CASSPLADSGNTIYF
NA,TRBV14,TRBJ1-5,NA,TGTGCCAGCAGCCAAGGACACTCTCAGCCCCAGCATTTT,CASSQGHSQPQHF
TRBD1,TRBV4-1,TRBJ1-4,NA,TGCGCCAGCAGCCAATTGGTTAGGACAGGCATTGAAAAACTGTTTTTT,CASSQLVRTGIEKLFF
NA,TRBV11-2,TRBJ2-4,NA,TGTGCCAGCACCCCGGGGGTCAAAAACATTCAGTACTTC,CASTPGVKNIQYF
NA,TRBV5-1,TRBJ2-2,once,TGCGCCAGCAGCCTCGGAAACACCGGGGAGCTGTTTTTT,CASSLGNTGELFF
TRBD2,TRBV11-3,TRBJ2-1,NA,TGTGCCAGCAGCTTAGCGGGGGGTTACTACAATGAGCAGTTCTTC,CASSLAGGYYNEQFF
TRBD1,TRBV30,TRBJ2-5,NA,TGTGCCTGGTCCCCGGGACAGGGGGCCCGGGAGACCCAGTACTTC,CAWSPGQGARETQYF
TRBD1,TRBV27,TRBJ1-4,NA,TGTGCCAGCAGTTCCGGACAGGGGCCCCTTTGGGGTGAAAAACTGTTTTTT,CASSSGQGPLWGEKLFF
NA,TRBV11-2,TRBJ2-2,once,TGTGCCAGCAGCTCCCCCAGGGGTGGCACCGGGGAGCTGTTTTTT,CASSSPRGGTGELFF
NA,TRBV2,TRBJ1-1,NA,TGTGCCAGCAGTGATTCGGGGGGGCTGGGCACTGAAGCTTTCTTT,CASSDSGGLGTEAFF
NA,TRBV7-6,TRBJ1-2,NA,TGTGCCAGCAGCTTAGGATCAGCTACTAACTATGGCTACACCTTC,CASSLGSATNYGYTF
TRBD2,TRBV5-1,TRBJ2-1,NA,TGCGCCAGCAGCTTGGAAACGACTAGCGGGAGGACAGCGTTAGGTTACAATGAGCAGTTCTTC,CASSLETTSGRTALGYNEQFF
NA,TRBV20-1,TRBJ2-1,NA,TGCAGTGCTAGAGCCTATAATGAGCAGTTCTTC,CSARAYNEQFF
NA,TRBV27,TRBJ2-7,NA,TGTGCCAGCAGTGGCGGTGTCGAGCAGTACTTC,CASSGGVEQYF
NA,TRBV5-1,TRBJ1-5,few,TGCGCCAGCAGCGCTGGGGAGAATCAGCCCCAGCATTTT,CASSAGENQPQHF
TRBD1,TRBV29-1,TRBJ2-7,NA,TGCAGCGCCCGACAGGGGGTTCCCTACGAGCAGTACTTC,CSARQGVPYEQYF
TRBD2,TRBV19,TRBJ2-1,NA,TGTGCCAGTAGTCCCGGGACTAGCGCGGATATGTTCTTC,CASSPGTSADMFF
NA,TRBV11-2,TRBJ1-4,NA,TGTGCCAGCAGCTTAGCGAGTTTGTATGGTGCTAATGAAAAACTGTTTTTT,CASSLASLYGANEKLFF
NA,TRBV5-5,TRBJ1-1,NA,TGTGCCAGCAGCCCCTACAGCCCCGAAGCTTTCTTT,CASSPYSPEAFF
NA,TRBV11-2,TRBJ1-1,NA,TGTGCCAGCAGCGGTTCCGGGTATGTGGGAGCTTTCTTT,CASSGSGYVGAFF
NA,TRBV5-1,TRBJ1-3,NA,TGCGCCAGCAGCTTGAACGGGGACTACTCTGGAAACACCATATATTTT,CASSLNGDYSGNTIYF
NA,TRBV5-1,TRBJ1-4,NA,TGCGCCAGCAGCGAACAGGGTCCGAAGGAAAAACTGTTTTTT,CASSEQGPKEKLFF
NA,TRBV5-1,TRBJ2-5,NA,TGCGCCAGCAGCTTGATGTCTGAACCTCAAGAGACCCAGTACTTC,CASSLMSEPQETQYF
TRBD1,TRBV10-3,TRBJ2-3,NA,TGTGCCATCAGGTCCGGGACAGGGGGGACAGATACGCAGTATTTT,CAIRSGTGGTDTQYF
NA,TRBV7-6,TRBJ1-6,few,TGTGCCAGCAGCCCAGGGAATTCACCCCTCCACTTT,CASSPGNSPLHF
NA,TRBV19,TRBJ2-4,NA,TGTGCCAGTAGTATATGGGCGCTCAGGGGAAACATTCAGTACTTC,CASSIWALRGNIQYF
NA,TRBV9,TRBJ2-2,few,TGTGCCAGCAGCGGGTCCCCGAACACCGGGGAGCTGTTTTTT,CASSGSPNTGELFF
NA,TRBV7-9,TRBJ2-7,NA,TGTGCCAGCAGCTTAGCCTTAGGAGGGTCCTCCTACGAGCAGTACTTC,CASSLALGGSSYEQYF
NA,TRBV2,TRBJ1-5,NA,TGTGCCAGCAGTGAGTCAATGGTCAATCAGCCCCAGCATTTT,CASSESMVNQPQHF